This TCR beta chain was identified in a study of T cell changes during pregnancy in multiple sclerosis. Sequencing was performed with immunoSEQ multiplex PCR; in TCRdb, only in-frame clones are kept and a portion is missing. This table holds some 28,000 clones, around nine tenths found once. This CDR3 is 14 amino acids long. Germline values: CDR1 SNHLY, CDR2 FYNNEI. The J segment lost 2 bases and the V segment lost 11 bases, leaving 8 bases of the junction unmatched. Sequenced here: CD8+ T cells from peripheral blood mononuclear cells, sampled before pregnancy. The sequence was collected from a female donor with multiple sclerosis, enrolled in a pregnancy study. The chain couples TRBV2 to TRBJ2-1; 8 bases map to TRBD2. The CDR3 is CAGRGGSPYNEQFF. DNA of the CDR3: TGTGCCGGACGGGGGGGATCCCCCTACAATGAGCAGTTCTTC.